A selection of T cell receptor beta chains follows, all from one sample in a study of shared clonotypes between healthy human individuals. Sequenced by immunoSEQ multiplex PCR; TCRdb stores in-frame clones only, minus some. The data show approximately 840,000 clones, with around 96% seen just once and over 0.2% held by the top ten. Input material: naive CD8+ T cells sorted from blood. All receptors derive from a man aged 30 to 39 in good health. CDR3s include the opening cysteine and the closing phenylalanine or tryptophan. Each record gives: D gene, clone size, J gene, V gene, CDR3 length, CDR3 protein, CDR3 DNA. D genes are given only for firm matches. Clone size is stated in some rows and not others, as once, few, many or a class when expanded.

>-|-|TRBJ2-7|TRBV6-1|13
CAGGSRATYEQYF
TGTGCCGGAGGAAGTAGGGCCACCTACGAGCAGTACTTC
>-|-|TRBJ2-7|TRBV5-1|14
CASSLEVLGREQYF
TGCGCCAGCAGCTTGGAAGTGTTGGGCCGCGAGCAGTACTTC
>-|-|TRBJ1-2|TRBV29-1|11
CSVEARTGYTF
TGCAGCGTTGAAGCCCGGACAGGCTACACCTTC
>-|-|TRBJ1-4|TRBV10-3|12
CAISEDDEKLFF
TGTGCCATCAGTGAGGACGATGAAAAACTGTTTTTT
>-|-|TRBJ2-7|TRBV14|14
CASSPYAGTYEQYF
TGTGCCAGCAGCCCCTATGCGGGAACCTACGAGCAGTACTTC
>-|-|TRBJ1-1|TRBV7-9|12
CASSLTPVEAFF
TGTGCCAGCAGCTTAACCCCCGTTGAAGCTTTCTTT
>TRBD1|-|TRBJ2-1|TRBV5-1|18
CASTGGQGPTSSYNEQFF
TGCGCCAGCACAGGAGGACAGGGCCCCACCTCTTCCTACAATGAGCAGTTCTTC
>-|-|TRBJ2-1|TRBV7-9|11
CASSPRNEQFF
TGTGCCAGCAGCCCCCGCAATGAGCAGTTCTTC
>-|-|TRBJ2-5|TRBV27|14
CASSSTGLQETQYF
TGTGCCAGCAGTTCGACAGGCCTCCAAGAGACCCAGTACTTC
>-|-|TRBJ1-5|TRBV25-1|15
CASSGGELGNQPQHF
TGTGCCAGCAGTGGAGGAGAGTTGGGCAATCAGCCCCAGCATTTT
>TRBD1|-|TRBJ2-5|TRBV5-5|13
CASGDRVRETQYF
TGTGCCAGCGGAGACAGGGTTCGAGAGACCCAGTACTTC
>-|-|TRBJ1-3|TRBV25-1|14
CASSHQGSGNTIYF
TGTGCCAGCAGTCACCAGGGTTCGGGAAACACCATATATTTT
>-|once|TRBJ2-5|TRBV18|15
CASSPPGTSQETQYF
TGTGCCAGCTCACCACCGGGGACTTCCCAAGAGACCCAGTACTTC
>-|-|TRBJ2-1|TRBV7-9|12
CASSNGYNEQFF
TGTGCCAGCAGCAATGGGTACAATGAGCAGTTCTTC
>-|-|TRBJ2-6|TRBV9|16
CASSPQALSGANVLTF
TGTGCCAGCAGCCCACAGGCCCTCTCTGGGGCCAACGTCCTGACTTTC
>TRBD2|-|TRBJ2-7|TRBV9|17
CASSPGTSGRGENEQYF
TGTGCCAGCAGCCCCGGGACTAGCGGGAGGGGAGAAAACGAGCAGTACTTC
>-|-|TRBJ2-7|TRBV7-9|15
CASSLVGRGEYEQYF
TGTGCCAGCAGCTTAGTAGGCAGGGGAGAGTACGAGCAGTACTTC
>-|-|TRBJ2-3|TRBV11-2|17
CASSLGSGEGRTDTQYF
TGTGCCAGCAGCTTAGGGTCAGGAGAGGGTCGGACAGATACGCAGTATTTT
>-|-|TRBJ2-2|TRBV7-9|11
CASSPTPWLFF
TGTGCCAGCAGCCCAACACCCTGGCTGTTTTTT
>-|once|TRBJ2-1|TRBV7-9|16
CASSFSSGQAHNEQFF
TGTGCCAGCAGCTTCTCCAGCGGGCAGGCGCATAATGAGCAGTTCTTC
>TRBD1|-|TRBJ1-4|TRBV4-2|15
CASSPPTGANEKLFF
TGTGCCAGCAGCCCACCGACAGGGGCTAATGAAAAACTGTTTTTT
>TRBD1|-|TRBJ1-1|TRBV2|12
CASTGGYTEAFF
TGTGCCAGCACAGGGGGCTACACTGAAGCTTTCTTT
>TRBD2|-|TRBJ2-7|TRBV7-9|17
CASSLALSSGRSHEQYF
TGTGCCAGCAGCTTAGCGCTGTCTAGCGGGAGATCCCACGAGCAGTACTTC
>-|-|TRBJ2-1|TRBV27|12
CASGASYNEQFF
TGTGCCAGCGGGGCCTCTTACAATGAGCAGTTCTTC
>-|-|TRBJ2-3|TRBV5-5|16
CASSPPTGLGTDTQYF
TGTGCCAGCAGCCCACCTACGGGTCTGGGCACAGATACGCAGTATTTT
>-|-|TRBJ2-1|TRBV19|14
CASSRSTFPNEQFF
TGTGCCAGTAGCCGGAGTACTTTTCCCAATGAGCAGTTCTTC
>TRBD2|-|TRBJ2-1|TRBV9|14
CASDGAGAYNEQFF
TGTGCCAGCGATGGAGCGGGAGCCTACAATGAGCAGTTCTTC
>-|-|TRBJ1-1|TRBV9|14
CASSGRGLNTEAFF
TGTGCCAGCAGCGGCAGGGGTCTGAACACTGAAGCTTTCTTT
>-|-|TRBJ1-4|TRBV9|15
CASSVGASPNEKLFF
TGTGCCAGCAGCGTAGGGGCCAGTCCTAATGAAAAACTGTTTTTT
>-|-|TRBJ1-1|TRBV19|15
CASSILGQTNTEAFF
TGTGCCAGTAGTATACTCGGGCAGACGAACACTGAAGCTTTCTTT
>-|-|TRBJ2-7|TRBV10-1|13
CASSEGTSYEQYF
TGCGCCAGCAGTGAGGGTACCTCCTACGAGCAGTACTTC
>-|-|TRBJ2-7|TRBV5-1|13
CASSLGHNYEQYF
TGCGCCAGCAGCTTGGGGCACAACTACGAGCAGTACTTC
>TRBD1|-|TRBJ2-4|TRBV27|15
CASSDRGHGKNIQYF
TGTGCCAGCAGTGACAGGGGGCACGGCAAAAACATTCAGTACTTC
>-|-|TRBJ2-3|TRBV19|13
CASALAGTDTQYF
TGTGCCAGTGCCCTGGCAGGGACAGATACGCAGTATTTT
>-|-|TRBJ2-7|TRBV25-1|14
CASSDRRRSYEQYF
TGTGCCAGCAGTGATCGACGGCGCTCCTACGAGCAGTACTTC
>-|-|TRBJ2-1|TRBV7-8|14
CASSFLAGFNEQFF
TGTGCCAGCAGCTTTCTAGCCGGGTTCAATGAGCAGTTCTTC
>TRBD1|-|TRBJ2-1|TRBV6-5|15
CASSYGTGNLNEQFF
TGTGCCAGCAGTTACGGGACAGGGAACCTCAATGAGCAGTTCTTC
>TRBD2|-|TRBJ2-7|TRBV28|18
CASSFAFTSGRSSYEQYF
TGTGCCAGCAGTTTTGCGTTTACTAGCGGGAGATCCTCCTACGAGCAGTACTTC
>TRBD1|-|TRBJ2-7|TRBV5-6|18
CASSLVPMRTGGSGEQYF
TGTGCCAGCAGCTTGGTCCCAATGCGGACAGGGGGCTCTGGCGAGCAGTACTTC
>TRBD2|-|TRBJ2-7|TRBV11-2|16
CASSLGPTSGSYEQYF
TGTGCCAGCAGCTTAGGGCCGACTAGCGGGAGTTACGAGCAGTACTTC
>TRBD1|-|TRBJ2-7|TRBV27|14
CASSPGTGGNEQYF
TGTGCCAGCAGTCCCGGGACAGGGGGGAACGAGCAGTACTTC
>TRBD1|-|TRBJ2-1|TRBV4-1|16
CASSQDTGGAYNEQFF
TGCGCCAGCAGCCAAGACACAGGGGGCGCTTACAATGAGCAGTTCTTC